The 7 T cell receptor beta chains listed next were all sequenced from one sample in a study of shared clonotypes between healthy human individuals. Sequenced by immunoSEQ multiplex PCR; TCRdb stores in-frame clones only, minus some. The table lists a few million clones, around 93% of them singletons, with more than 1.5% in the top ten. CD8 cells classed as naive were CD45RO-negative and positively selected for CCR7, excluding terminally differentiated effector memory CD45RA+ cells. The source material was naive CD8+ T cells from PBMCs. These receptor sequences come from a man in his late teens or twenties in good health. Some clones in this sample may be carry-over from other donors' samples.

The count of this clone is one. The chain joins TRBV14 to TRBJ1-3; D is unresolved. The V and J ends lost 1 base and 3 bases respectively, with 7 bases between them. CDR3 size: 14 residues. In germline, CDR1 is SGHDN, CDR2 FVKESK. The CDR3 loop is CASSQGFLGNTIYF. CDR3 DNA sequence: TGTGCCAGCAGCCAAGGTTTTCTTGGAAACACCATATATTTT.

V and J are TRBV5-6 and TRBJ2-1; a possible D gene is TRBD1 (6 bases). The CDR3 has 12 amino acids. Germline values: CDR1 SGHDT, CDR2 YYEEEE. V lost 2 bases and J 9 bases, leaving 9 bases between the germline ends. Here the CDR3 reads CASSFGTFEQFF. The CDR3, as DNA: TGTGCCAGCAGCTTCGGGACATTTGAGCAGTTCTTC.

DNA of the CDR3: TGTGCCAGTAGTCAGGTGGGAGTCTACGGTTACGAGCAGTACTTC. This sequence encodes CASSQVGVYGYEQYF. The chain is built from TRBV19 and TRBJ2-7; D may be TRBD2 (5 bases). CDR1 is LNHDA, CDR2 SQIVND, per germline (reference sequence). Trimming removed 5 bases from V and 4 bases from J, with 18 bases in between. The CDR3 totals 15 residues.

V usage is TRBV2 and J usage is TRBJ2-7; D might be TRBD1 (5 bases). The CDR3 has 12 amino acids. The V and J ends lost 6 bases and 4 bases respectively, with 10 bases between them. Germline CDR1 and CDR2: SNHLY and FYNNEI. CDR3 DNA sequence: TGTGCCAGCAGGAGTCCAGGGTACGAGCAGTACTTC. This codes for CASRSPGYEQYF. Based on the CDR3 plus reference TRBV2 and TRBJ2-7, the full variable domain is EPEVTQTPSHQVTQMGQEVILRCVPISNHLYFYWYRQILGQKVEFLVSFYNNEISEKSEIFDDQFSVERPDGSNFTLKIRSTKLEDSAMYFCASRSPGYEQYFGPGTRLTVT.

This clone appeared once. This rearrangement joins TRBV11-3 to TRBJ2-1, with D possibly matching TRBD1 (6 bases). The germline V gene encodes CDR1 SGHNT and CDR2 YENEEA. Trimming took off 5 bases at V and 9 bases at J, with 14 bases between the two ends. The CDR3 loop spans 13 amino acids. The CDR3 protein is CASSHLTGIEQFF. The CDR3, as DNA: TGTGCCAGCAGCCACCTGACAGGAATTGAGCAGTTCTTC.

A remark on this clone: Additional DNA sequences in this sample encode the identical CDR3. The chain joins TRBV19 to TRBJ2-1; 9 positions agree with TRBD2. Germline loops: CDR1 LNHDA, CDR2 SQIVND (reference sequence). This CDR3 has 14 amino acids. Trimming removed 1 base from V and 6 bases from J; junction bases left unmatched: 1. CDR3 DNA sequence: TGTGCCAGTAGTATAGGACTAGCGGCCAATGAGCAGTTCTTC. Residues: CASSIGLAANEQFF.

CDR3 sequence: CASSLVMVGPNTEAFF. CDR3 nucleotide sequence: TGTGCCAGCAGCTTAGTGATGGTTGGGCCTAACACTGAAGCTTTCTTT. V and J are TRBV7-2 and TRBJ1-1, with no clear D. Trimming removed 1 base at V and 2 bases at J, with 14 bases between. The germline CDR1 and CDR2 sequences are SGHTA and FQGNSA. The CDR3 contains 16 residues.